The table lists the clone carrying this T cell receptor (beta chain) with a count of one. Assay: immunoSEQ multiplex PCR; the TCRdb copy retains only in-frame clones and omits some. This table has several thousand clones, around 80% appearing once. The data belong to a study of preoperative IRX-2 immunotherapy in early breast cancer. Sample treatment: preoperative locoregional IRX-2 cytokine immunotherapy. Samples came from a phase Ib trial of preoperative locoregional IRX-2 cytokine immunotherapy. There are 17 residues in the CDR3. V was clipped by 2 bases and J by 2 bases, with 19 bases between them. Germline loops: CDR1 GTSNPN, CDR2 SVGIG (reference sequence).

The sample in question was tumor tissue, obtained after IRX-2 immunotherapy. This TCR came from a human donor with breast cancer. The genes are TRBV30 and TRBJ1-5, with D maybe TRBD1 (5 bases). The CDR3 is CAWSLQGAIGGNQPQHF. The CDR3 DNA is TGTGCCTGGAGTCTCCAGGGCGCCATCGGGGGCAATCAGCCCCAGCATTTT.